These T cell receptor beta chains were read from a single sample in a study of blood T cell repertoires in COVID-19. TCRdb keeps only in-frame clones here, not all; method: immunoSEQ multiplex PCR. This table holds approximately 66,000 clones, around 87% found once. Sequencing was performed on peripheral blood. The origin of the receptors is a man aged 60-69 years with acute or convalescent COVID-19. Each CDR3 is given with its conserved first and last residue. D genes are given only for firm matches. A clone size is listed for some rows: how often the clone was seen (once, few, many), or a class if it is expanded.

V	D	size	J	CDR3	DNA
TRBV27	TRBD2	.	TRBJ2-7	CASSLRGGGVESYEQYF	TGTGCCAGCAGTTTAAGGGGCGGGGGGGTTGAATCCTACGAGCAGTACTTC
TRBV19	TRBD1	.	TRBJ1-5	CASSYRIPAGTDDQPQHF	TGTGCCAGTAGTTACCGAATTCCAGCCGGGACAGATGATCAGCCCCAGCATTTT
TRBV10-3	.	.	TRBJ1-6	CAISVDSDNSPLHF	TGTGCCATCAGTGTGGACAGCGATAATTCACCCCTCCACTTT
TRBV6-2/TRBV6-3	TRBD1	.	TRBJ1-1	CASSFPHRGTKNTEAFF	TGTGCCAGCAGTTTTCCTCACAGGGGGACAAAGAACACTGAAGCTTTCTTT
TRBV30	.	few	TRBJ1-2	CAWGATTFFNYGYTF	TGTGCCTGGGGGGCCACCACATTTTTTAACTATGGCTACACCTTC
TRBV10-3	.	.	TRBJ2-1	CAISESKGTYNEQFF	TGTGCCATCAGTGAATCGAAGGGGACCTACAATGAGCAGTTCTTC
TRBV11-2	TRBD2	.	TRBJ2-5	CASSIRLAGGETQYF	TGTGCCAGCAGCATCCGACTAGCGGGGGGAGAGACCCAGTACTTC
TRBV2	TRBD1	.	TRBJ2-3	CASSEQGGREGTQYF	TGTGCCAGCAGCGAACAGGGGGGAAGGGAAGGTACGCAGTATTTT
TRBV27	TRBD1	.	TRBJ2-7	CASSFQSGTAYEQYF	TGTGCCAGCAGTTTCCAGTCCGGGACAGCCTACGAGCAGTACTTC
TRBV6-1	.	.	TRBJ1-5	CASSEDRFSNQPQHF	TGTGCCAGCAGTGAAGACAGGTTTAGCAATCAGCCCCAGCATTTT
TRBV10-3	.	.	TRBJ2-7	CASAGGGGSYEQYF	TGTGCCTCGGCGGGCGGGGGCGGCTCCTACGAGCAGTACTTC
TRBV6-6	.	.	TRBJ1-3	CASNLGTTGNTIYF	TGTGCCAGTAACCTCGGGACAACTGGAAACACCATATATTTT
TRBV5-1	.	.	TRBJ1-6	CASSFGGAYNSPLHF	TGCGCCAGCAGCTTCGGGGGGGCTTATAATTCACCCCTCCACTTT
TRBV7-8	TRBD2	.	TRBJ2-7	CASRAGGAYEQYF	TGTGCCAGCAGAGCGGGGGGAGCCTACGAGCAGTACTTC
TRBV30	TRBD1	.	TRBJ1-2	CAWSDGTGGRKGGYTF	TGTGCCTGGAGTGACGGGACAGGGGGCAGAAAAGGGGGCTACACCTTC
TRBV7-8	.	.	TRBJ2-7	CASSPSRLEQYF	TGTGCCAGCAGCCCTTCCCGTCTCGAGCAGTACTTC
TRBV15	.	.	TRBJ1-2	CATSEKVRGYGYTF	TGTGCCACCAGCGAAAAAGTCCGGGGTTATGGCTACACCTTC
TRBV6-2/TRBV6-3	TRBD1	.	TRBJ1-5	CASSNRGGSNQPQHF	TGTGCCAGCAGCAACAGGGGGGGCAGCAATCAGCCCCAGCATTTT
TRBV7-9	.	few	TRBJ2-7	CASSSRTDSSYEQYF	TGTGCCAGCAGCTCCCGGACAGACTCCTCCTACGAGCAGTACTTC
TRBV18	TRBD2	.	TRBJ2-1	CASSPAGLAVNEQFF	TGTGCCAGCTCACCCGCGGGACTAGCGGTCAATGAGCAGTTCTTC
TRBV7-9	.	.	TRBJ1-1	CASSLWGGDLTEAFF	TGTGCCAGCAGCTTATGGGGAGGAGACCTCACTGAAGCTTTCTTT
TRBV2	TRBD1	few	TRBJ1-3	CASSADRGLGNTIYF	TGTGCCAGCAGCGCAGACAGGGGGCTCGGAAACACCATATATTTT
TRBV5-6	TRBD1	.	TRBJ1-5	CASSSNRGSGSNQPQHF	TGTGCCAGCAGCTCGAACAGGGGGAGTGGGAGCAATCAGCCCCAGCATTTT
TRBV11-3	TRBD2	.	TRBJ2-4	CASRGLAGTLAKNIQYF	TGTGCCAGCCGCGGACTAGCGGGGACCCTAGCCAAAAACATTCAGTACTTC
TRBV15	.	.	TRBJ1-1	CATSRETGVNTEAFF	TGTGCCACCAGCAGAGAAACAGGCGTGAACACTGAAGCTTTCTTT
TRBV5-6	.	.	TRBJ1-1	CASSFTGRGNTEAFF	TGTGCCAGCAGCTTCACGGGGCGGGGAAACACTGAAGCTTTCTTT
TRBV19	.	.	TRBJ1-2	CASTKLHPNYGYTF	TGTGCCAGTACTAAACTCCACCCTAACTATGGCTACACCTTC
TRBV7-3	TRBD2	.	TRBJ2-1	CASSLSGGTITDEQFF	TGTGCCAGCAGCTTATCAGGAGGGACTATTACGGATGAGCAGTTCTTC
TRBV7-2	TRBD1	.	TRBJ2-1	CASSSTPGTVPFF	TGTGCCAGCAGCTCTACCCCCGGGACAGTGCCGTTCTTC
TRBV5-4	TRBD1	.	TRBJ1-2	CASSLGTGQNYGYTF	TGTGCCAGCAGCTTGGGGACAGGACAAAACTATGGCTACACCTTC
TRBV2	TRBD2	once	TRBJ2-3	CASSSGTSGGLGDTQYF	TGTGCCAGCAGTTCCGGGACTAGCGGGGGACTGGGAGATACGCAGTATTTT
TRBV18	.	.	TRBJ2-7	CASSPAGREQYF	TGTGCCAGCTCACCAGCCGGGAGAGAGCAGTACTTC
TRBV19	TRBD2	.	TRBJ2-1	CASSIDRTSGVTNEQFF	TGTGCCAGTAGTATAGATCGGACTAGCGGGGTAACCAATGAGCAGTTCTTC
TRBV10-3	.	.	TRBJ1-2	CAISEQLAYRVDGYTF	TGTGCCATCAGTGAGCAATTGGCCTACAGGGTTGATGGCTACACCTTC
TRBV3-1/TRBV3-2	TRBD1	.	TRBJ1-2	CASSPSGQGDADYGYTF	TGTGCCAGCAGCCCGTCGGGACAGGGGGATGCCGACTATGGCTACACCTTC
TRBV6-1	.	.	TRBJ2-1	CASSEHAASEQFF	TGTGCCAGCAGTGAACACGCGGCCAGTGAGCAGTTCTTC
TRBV9	.	many	TRBJ2-2	CASSVTGANTGELFF	TGTGCCAGCAGCGTAACAGGAGCGAACACCGGGGAGCTGTTTTTT
TRBV28	TRBD2	once	TRBJ2-1	CASSSSGGFPNEQFF	TGTGCCAGCAGCTCCAGCGGGGGATTCCCCAATGAGCAGTTCTTC
TRBV7-2	TRBD2	.	TRBJ2-7	CASSSGGLYEQYF	TGTGCCAGCAGCTCGGGGGGTTTGTACGAGCAGTACTTC
TRBV29-1	.	.	TRBJ2-7	CSVEVQGGYEQYF	TGCAGCGTTGAGGTCCAGGGCGGCTACGAGCAGTACTTC
TRBV6-2/TRBV6-3	TRBD2	.	TRBJ2-7	CASSETSGPYEQYF	TGTGCCAGCAGTGAGACTAGCGGACCGTACGAGCAGTACTTC
TRBV6-1	.	once	TRBJ1-2	CASSEEIQLRFEGYTF	TGTGCCAGCAGTGAAGAGATACAGTTAAGGTTTGAGGGCTACACCTTC
TRBV4-3	.	.	TRBJ1-2	CASSPGGLYGYTF	TGCGCCAGCAGTCCCGGAGGACTCTATGGCTACACCTTC
TRBV11-2	TRBD2	.	TRBJ2-3	CASSSGGSDTQYF	TGTGCCAGCAGCAGCGGGGGTTCAGATACGCAGTATTTT
TRBV5-1	.	once	TRBJ1-6	CASTRDSNSPLHF	TGCGCCAGCACCCGGGACTCAAATTCACCCCTCCACTTT
TRBV3-1/TRBV3-2	TRBD1	.	TRBJ1-6	CASSQVQGNSPLHF	TGTGCCAGCAGCCAAGTACAGGGGAATTCACCCCTCCACTTT
TRBV6-1	.	.	TRBJ2-7	CASSEALEYEQYF	TGTGCCAGCAGTGAAGCTTTGGAGTACGAGCAGTACTTC
TRBV24-1	.	.	TRBJ2-1	CATSTGGYEQFF	TGTGCCACCAGTACCGGGGGATATGAGCAGTTCTTC
TRBV4-1	TRBD2	.	TRBJ2-3	CASSQGRTRGGITDTQYF	TGCGCCAGCAGCCAAGGGCGAACTCGGGGGGGGATCACAGATACGCAGTATTTT
TRBV19	.	.	TRBJ2-3	CASSSPADTQYF	TGTGCCAGTAGTTCCCCAGCGGATACGCAGTATTTT
TRBV9	TRBD1	.	TRBJ2-2	CASSVEGDSYTTGELFF	TGTGCCAGCAGCGTAGAGGGGGACAGCTATACCACCGGGGAGCTGTTTTTT
TRBV29-1	.	.	TRBJ2-3	CSLTTDTQYF	TGCAGCCTAACCACAGATACGCAGTATTTT
TRBV19	.	.	TRBJ2-7	CASSTGRGGLEQYF	TGTGCCAGTAGTACAGGCAGGGGTGGTCTCGAGCAGTACTTC
TRBV7-2	.	.	TRBJ2-3	CASSLQGLTDTQYF	TGTGCCAGCAGCTTACAGGGCCTCACAGATACGCAGTATTTT